This T cell receptor (beta chain) was recorded in a study of T cells expressing NK-cell markers. The length of the CDR3 is 17 residues. Reprocessing the 5' RACE reads, TCRdb reports a single entry for every CDR3 protein and omits DNA. Here the sample table reports a few hundred thousand distinct CDR3 sequences. V gene TRBV12-3 or TRBV12-4 combines with J gene TRBJ2-3; the D call from TCRdb, TRBD1, cannot be confirmed without DNA. The sample consisted of blood T cells: a sorted CD56 or NKG2C T cell subset, CD4+ or CD8+ T cells, or bulk PBMC T cells (not recorded which). This sequence was found in a man aged 18-69 years in good health. CDR3 sequence reads: CASSHLTVTGGTDTQYF.